These 21 T cell receptor beta chains share one sample of origin, sequenced in a study of cytomegalovirus exposure and HLA in healthy donors. Researchers ran the PCR with 60 Vbeta and 13 Jbeta primers. The data were produced by immunoSEQ multiplex PCR, yet TCRdb's version contains in-frame clones alone and is incomplete. The table has fewer than 65,000 clones, approximately 75% seen once. Material for sequencing was PBMCs. The receptors come from a woman aged 40-49 years in good health and CMV-seropositive.

V is TRBV19 and J is TRBJ1-2; D ambiguous. The V and J ends lost 6 bases and 7 bases respectively, with 9 bases between them. Germline V gene sequence: CDR1 LNHDA, CDR2 SQIVND (reference sequence). CDR3 size: 11 residues. CDR3 in amino acids: CASSWEFGYTF. CDR3 in DNA: TGTGCCAGTAGCTGGGAGTTTGGCTACACCTTC.

The chain employs TRBV4-1 and TRBJ1-2; D possibly corresponds to TRBD1 (5 bases). CDR1 and CDR2 from the germline V gene are MGHRA and YSYEKL. This CDR3 region has 15 residues. Trimming removed 0 bases at V and 7 bases at J, with 15 bases between. The CDR3 nucleotides read TGCGCCAGCAGCCAAGAAGGGGTCGGCCTCGGTGGCTACACCTTC. This codes for CASSQEGVGLGGYTF.

The chain recombines TRBV30 with TRBJ1-4; D ambiguous. The V end was cut by 4 bases, the J end by 6 bases, with 9 bases between. CDR1 is GTSNPN and CDR2 is SVGIG in the germline V gene (reference sequence). This CDR3 has 12 residues. The CDR3 protein is CAWTVGDEKLFF. The CDR3 coding sequence is TGTGCCTGGACCGTAGGAGATGAAAAACTGTTTTTT.

This chain connects TRBV4-1 to TRBJ2-7, with a weak D call TRBD1 (6 bases). Germline CDR1 MGHRA, CDR2 YSYEKL. This CDR3 contains 14 residues. V was shortened by 1 base and J by 3 bases, with 10 bases between the two germline ends. DNA for the CDR3: TGCGCCAGCAGCCAAGGACAGGTCGGCTACGAGCAGTACTTC. The encoded protein is CASSQGQVGYEQYF.

The chain is built from TRBV5-8 and TRBJ1-5; TRBD1 matches 8 bases. CDR1 SGHTS and CDR2 YDEGEE come from the germline V gene. The trim removed 1 base at V and 0 bases at J, leaving 12 bases unmatched. The CDR3 spans 19 residues. The CDR3 bases are TGTGCCAGCAGCTTGAGTAGGACAGGGATCCCGCATAGCAATCAGCCCCAGCATTTT. This translates into CASSLSRTGIPHSNQPQHF.

The chain combines TRBV5-4 with TRBJ1-4; D is perhaps TRBD1 (5 bases). Trimming removed 4 bases from V and 8 bases from J, with 15 bases in between. This CDR3 region has 14 residues. Germline CDR1 is SGHNT and CDR2 is YYREEE (reference sequence). The CDR3 nucleotides read TGTGCCAGCAGCCCCCCAGGGCTGGACGAAAAACTGTTTTTT. Translated: CASSPPGLDEKLFF.

The chain uses TRBV5-1 and TRBJ2-7; 7 positions agree with TRBD1. The V gene end was trimmed by 0 bases and the J gene end by 5 bases; junction bases not matched to a gene: 8. There are 15 residues in the CDR3. Germline V gives CDR1 SGHRS, CDR2 YFSETQ. The CDR3 DNA sequence: TGCGCCAGCAGCTTGGGAACAGGGGAGCCTCACGAGCAGTACTTC. It codes for CASSLGTGEPHEQYF.

V usage is TRBV11-3 and J usage is TRBJ2-3; perhaps TRBD2 as D (6 bases). CDR1 SGHNT and CDR2 YENEEA come from the germline V gene. V was trimmed by 3 bases and J by 0 bases, leaving 16 bases between them. CDR3 length: 17 amino acids. The CDR3 region is CASSLGASAGSTDTQYF. CDR3 nucleotides: TGTGCCAGCAGCTTGGGCGCTTCAGCGGGTAGCACAGATACGCAGTATTTT.

The V gene is TRBV11-2, the J gene TRBJ2-7; D unclear. CDR1 and CDR2 (germline): SGHAT, FQNNGV. With 4 bases removed from V and 3 bases from J, the gap between germline ends came to 19 bases. The CDR3 is made up of 16 amino acids. Here the CDR3 reads CASSSLKSRHLYEQYF. The CDR3 nucleotides are TGTGCCAGCAGCTCTTTAAAATCGAGACACCTCTACGAGCAGTACTTC.

This clone was seen only once. This rearrangement joins TRBV7-2 to TRBJ2-5; maybe TRBD1 (5 bases). The length of the CDR3 is 16 residues. Per the germline V gene, CDR1 is SGHTA and CDR2 is FQGNSA. V was cut by 3 bases and J by 3 bases, with 17 bases left in between. The CDR3 reads CASSLAMIAGKETQYF. CDR3 DNA sequence: TGTGCCAGCAGCTTGGCTATGATTGCAGGGAAAGAGACCCAGTACTTC.

The genes are TRBV19 and TRBJ2-1; tentatively, D is TRBD1 (6 bases). With 3 bases removed from V and 7 bases from J, the gap between germline ends came to 13 bases. The length of the CDR3 is 14 residues. Germline CDR1 LNHDA, CDR2 SQIVND (reference sequence). CDR3 sequence reads: CASSIYQGLNEQFF. In DNA, the CDR3 is TGTGCCAGTAGTATTTACCAGGGGCTTAATGAGCAGTTCTTC.

The chain links TRBV5-1 to TRBJ1-2; possible D gene TRBD1, 6 bases. CDR1 is SGHRS and CDR2 is YFSETQ in the germline V gene. The CDR3 consists of 14 residues. Trimming pared 1 base from V and 5 bases from J, leaving 12 bases between. The CDR3 bases are TGCGCCAGCAGCTTGAAGGGGGGGGCTTATGGCTACACCTTC. It specifies CASSLKGGAYGYTF.

V is TRBV7-9 and J is TRBJ1-2; D unclear. This CDR3 comprises 17 residues. Trimming removed 2 bases at V and 4 bases at J, with 20 bases between. Germline V gene data show CDR1 as SEHNR and CDR2 as FQNEAQ (reference sequence). The CDR3 spells CASSLSGRGRQGYGYTF. In DNA, the CDR3 is TGTGCCAGCAGCTTATCGGGGAGAGGACGTCAAGGCTATGGCTACACCTTC.

The chain uses TRBV4-1 and TRBJ2-7; 10 bases are a match to TRBD1. The germline CDR1 and CDR2 sequences are MGHRA and YSYEKL. After removal of 0 bases from V and 9 bases from J, the junction contained 17 bases not matched to a gene. This CDR3 is 18 amino acids long. CDR3 sequence reads: CASSQEIQTGGPGSWQYF. In DNA, the CDR3 is TGCGCCAGCAGCCAAGAAATCCAGACAGGGGGCCCCGGATCGTGGCAGTACTTC.

This clone was detected only once. V gene TRBV12-5 combines with J gene TRBJ2-5; 10 positions match TRBD1. The CDR3 extends over 15 amino acids. CDR1 LGHNT and CDR2 FRNRAP come from the germline V gene. V dropped 3 bases and J dropped 4; count of bases not matched to a gene: 5. The CDR3 spells CASGLGTGEGETQYF. In nucleotides, the CDR3 is TGTGCTAGTGGTTTAGGGACAGGGGAGGGAGAGACCCAGTACTTC.

This clone appeared a single time. V gene TRBV7-2 combines with J gene TRBJ1-2, with D unclear. The V end was cut by 5 bases, the J end by 6 bases, with 10 bases between. The CDR3 has 12 amino acids. Germline V gene sequence: CDR1 SGHTA, CDR2 FQGNSA. The chain's CDR3 is CASSLSPHGYTF. CDR3 bases: TGTGCCAGCAGCCTAAGCCCGCATGGCTACACCTTC.

This chain connects TRBV14 to TRBJ2-1; 12 bases match TRBD2. V shed 2 bases and J 0 bases; nucleotides not matched to a gene: 23. CDR1 is SGHDN and CDR2 is FVKESK in the germline V gene. The CDR3 contains 24 residues. The CDR3 loop reads CASSQWRVGASGGALPNSYNEQFF. Here the CDR3 DNA reads TGTGCCAGCAGCCAATGGAGGGTAGGGGCTAGCGGGGGGGCCCTCCCGAACTCCTACAATGAGCAGTTCTTC. Full variable domain (rest looked up from reference TRBV14 and TRBJ2-1): EAGVTQFPSHSVIEKGQTVTLRCDPISGHDNLYWYRRVMGKEIKFLLHFVKESKQDESGMPNNRFLAERTGGTYSTLKVQPAELEDSGVYFCASSQWRVGASGGALPNSYNEQFFGPGTRLTVL.

The rearrangement links TRBV9 to TRBJ2-5; a weak D match, TRBD2 (6 bases). The CDR3 sequence is 14 residues long. The ends were cut back, 3 bases at V and 2 bases at J, with 11 bases in the middle. Looked up from germline, CDR1 is SGDLS and CDR2 is YYNGEE. The CDR3 DNA reads as TGTGCCAGCAGCGGCCGGGACTCGCAAGAGACCCAGTACTTC. It codes for CASSGRDSQETQYF.

This clone appeared once. V usage is TRBV6-1 and J usage is TRBJ2-3; 9 bases are shared with TRBD2. The CDR3 spans 19 residues. The trim removed 4 bases at V and 3 bases at J, leaving 17 bases unmatched. Germline V gene sequence: CDR1 MNHNS, CDR2 SASEGT. DNA of the CDR3: TGTGCCAGCAGTGCCTCCAGCGGGGGGACTCGGGGTTGGACAGATACGCAGTATTTT. Its translation is CASSASSGGTRGWTDTQYF.

The chain combines TRBV30 with TRBJ1-5; D call uncertain. CDR1 is GTSNPN and CDR2 is SVGIG in the germline V gene (reference sequence). Trimming cost V 0 bases and J 0 bases, with 18 bases left between them. The CDR3 length is 18 residues. The CDR3 DNA sequence: TGTGCCTGGAGTGTACCGGCGGGCGGGGTTTATAGCAATCAGCCCCAGCATTTT. Its protein product is CAWSVPAGGVYSNQPQHF.

The V call is TRBV7-2, the J call TRBJ2-3; 10 bases agree with TRBD2. The CDR3 extends over 15 amino acids. V lost 3 bases to trimming and J lost 6 bases; unmatched junction nucleotides: 6. The germline CDR1 and CDR2 sequences are SGHTA and FQGNSA. The CDR3 DNA is TGTGCCAGCAGCTTCTTAGCGGGGGGCCCTGATACGCAGTATTTT. Protein sequence: CASSFLAGGPDTQYF.